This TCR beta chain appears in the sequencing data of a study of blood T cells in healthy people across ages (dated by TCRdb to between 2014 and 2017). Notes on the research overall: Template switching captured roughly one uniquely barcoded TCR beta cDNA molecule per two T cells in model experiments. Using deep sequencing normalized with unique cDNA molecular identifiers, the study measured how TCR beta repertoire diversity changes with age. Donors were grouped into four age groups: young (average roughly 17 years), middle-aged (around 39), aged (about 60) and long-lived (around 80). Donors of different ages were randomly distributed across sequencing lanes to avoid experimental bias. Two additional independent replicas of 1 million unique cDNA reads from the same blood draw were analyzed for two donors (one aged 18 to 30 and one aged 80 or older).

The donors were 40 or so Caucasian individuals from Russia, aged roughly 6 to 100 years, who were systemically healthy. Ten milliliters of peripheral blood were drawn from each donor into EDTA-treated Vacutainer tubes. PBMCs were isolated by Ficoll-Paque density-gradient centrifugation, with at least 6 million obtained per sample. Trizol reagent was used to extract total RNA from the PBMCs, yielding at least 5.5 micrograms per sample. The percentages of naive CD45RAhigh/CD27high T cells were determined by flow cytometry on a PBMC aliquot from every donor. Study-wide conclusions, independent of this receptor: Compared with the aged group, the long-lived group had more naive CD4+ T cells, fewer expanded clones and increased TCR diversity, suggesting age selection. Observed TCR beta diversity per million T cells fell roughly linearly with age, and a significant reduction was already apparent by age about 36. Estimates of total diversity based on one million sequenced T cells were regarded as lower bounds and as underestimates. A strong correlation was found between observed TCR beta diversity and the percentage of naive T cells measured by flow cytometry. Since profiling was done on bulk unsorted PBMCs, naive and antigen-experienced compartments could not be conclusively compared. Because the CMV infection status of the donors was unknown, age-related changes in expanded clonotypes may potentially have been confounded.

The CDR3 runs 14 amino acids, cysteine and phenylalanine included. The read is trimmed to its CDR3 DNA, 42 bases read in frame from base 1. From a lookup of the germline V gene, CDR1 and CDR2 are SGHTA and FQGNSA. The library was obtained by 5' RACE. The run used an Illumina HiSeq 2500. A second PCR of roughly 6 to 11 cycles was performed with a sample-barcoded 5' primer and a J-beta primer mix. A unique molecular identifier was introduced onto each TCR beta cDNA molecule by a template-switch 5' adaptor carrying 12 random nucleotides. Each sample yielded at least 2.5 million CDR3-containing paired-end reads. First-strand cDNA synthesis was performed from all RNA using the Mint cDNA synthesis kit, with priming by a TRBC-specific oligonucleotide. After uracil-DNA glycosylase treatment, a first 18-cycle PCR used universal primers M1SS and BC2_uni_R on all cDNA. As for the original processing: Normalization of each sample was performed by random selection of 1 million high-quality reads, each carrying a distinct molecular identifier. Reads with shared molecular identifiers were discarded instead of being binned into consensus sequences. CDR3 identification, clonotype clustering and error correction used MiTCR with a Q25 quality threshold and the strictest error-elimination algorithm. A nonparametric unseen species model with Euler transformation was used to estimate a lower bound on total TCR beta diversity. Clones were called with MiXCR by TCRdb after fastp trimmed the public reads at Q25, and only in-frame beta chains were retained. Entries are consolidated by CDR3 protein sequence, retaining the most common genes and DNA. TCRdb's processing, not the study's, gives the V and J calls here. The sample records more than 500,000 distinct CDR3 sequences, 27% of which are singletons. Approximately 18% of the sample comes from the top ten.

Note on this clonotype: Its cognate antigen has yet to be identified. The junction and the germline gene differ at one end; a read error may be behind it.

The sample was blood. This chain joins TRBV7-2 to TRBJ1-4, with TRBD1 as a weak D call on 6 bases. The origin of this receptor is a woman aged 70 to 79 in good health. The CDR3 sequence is CASSNFGTPEKLIF. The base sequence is TGTGCCAGCAGCAACTTCGGGACACCGGAAAAACTGATTTTT.